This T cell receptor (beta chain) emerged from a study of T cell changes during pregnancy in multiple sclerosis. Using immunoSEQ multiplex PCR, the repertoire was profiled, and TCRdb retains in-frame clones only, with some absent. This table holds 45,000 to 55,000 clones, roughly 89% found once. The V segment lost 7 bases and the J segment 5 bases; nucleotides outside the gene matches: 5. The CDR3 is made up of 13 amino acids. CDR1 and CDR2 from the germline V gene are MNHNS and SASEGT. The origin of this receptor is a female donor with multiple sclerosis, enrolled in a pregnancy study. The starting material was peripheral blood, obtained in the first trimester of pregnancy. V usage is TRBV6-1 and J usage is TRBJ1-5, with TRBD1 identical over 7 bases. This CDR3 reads CASIGTEYQPQHF. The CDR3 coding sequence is TGTGCCAGCATCGGGACAGAATATCAGCCCCAGCATTTT.